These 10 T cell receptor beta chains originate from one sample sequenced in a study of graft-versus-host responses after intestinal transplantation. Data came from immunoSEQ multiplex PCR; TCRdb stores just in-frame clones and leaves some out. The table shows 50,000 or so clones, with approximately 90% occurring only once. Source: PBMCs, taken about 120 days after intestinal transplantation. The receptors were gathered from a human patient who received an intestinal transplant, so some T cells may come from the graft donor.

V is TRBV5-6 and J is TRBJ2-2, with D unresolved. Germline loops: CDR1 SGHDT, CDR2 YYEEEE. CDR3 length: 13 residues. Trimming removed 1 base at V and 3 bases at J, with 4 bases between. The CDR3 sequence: CASSLPDTGELFF. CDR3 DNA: TGTGCCAGCAGCTTGCCCGACACCGGGGAGCTGTTTTTT.

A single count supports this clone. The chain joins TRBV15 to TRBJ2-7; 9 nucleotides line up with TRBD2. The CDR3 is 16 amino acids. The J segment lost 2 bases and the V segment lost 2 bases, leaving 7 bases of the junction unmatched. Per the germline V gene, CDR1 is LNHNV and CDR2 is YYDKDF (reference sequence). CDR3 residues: CATSRTRAGGTYEQYF. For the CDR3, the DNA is TGTGCCACCAGCAGAACACGCGCGGGAGGGACCTACGAGCAGTACTTC.

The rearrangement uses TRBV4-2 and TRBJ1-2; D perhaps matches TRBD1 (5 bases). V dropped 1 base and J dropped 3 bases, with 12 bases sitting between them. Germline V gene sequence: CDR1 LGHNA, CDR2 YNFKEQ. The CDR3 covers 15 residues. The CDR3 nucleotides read TGTGCCAGCAGCCAAGGTCCCAGGGAATACTATGGCTACACCTTC. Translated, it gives CASSQGPREYYGYTF.

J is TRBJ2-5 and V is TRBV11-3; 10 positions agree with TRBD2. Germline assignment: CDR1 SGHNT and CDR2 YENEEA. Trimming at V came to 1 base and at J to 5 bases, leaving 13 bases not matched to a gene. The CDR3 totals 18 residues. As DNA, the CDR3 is TGTGCCAGCAGCTTAGGTGTTGGGGCAGGACTAGCGGCTGAGACCCAGTACTTC. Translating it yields CASSLGVGAGLAAETQYF.

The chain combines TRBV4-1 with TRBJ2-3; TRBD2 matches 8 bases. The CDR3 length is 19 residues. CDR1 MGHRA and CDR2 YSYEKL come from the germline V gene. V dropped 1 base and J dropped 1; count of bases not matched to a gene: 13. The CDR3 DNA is TGCGCCAGCAGCCAAGCCGGGACTAGTGCAACTGGAGGCACAGATACGCAGTATTTT. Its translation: CASSQAGTSATGGTDTQYF.

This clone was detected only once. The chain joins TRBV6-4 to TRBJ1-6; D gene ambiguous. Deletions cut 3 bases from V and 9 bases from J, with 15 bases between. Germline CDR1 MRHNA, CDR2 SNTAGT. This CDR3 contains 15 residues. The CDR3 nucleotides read TGTGCCAGCAGTGAAGCTGGAGGGAAGGGTTCACCCCTCCACTTT. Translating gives CASSEAGGKGSPLHF.

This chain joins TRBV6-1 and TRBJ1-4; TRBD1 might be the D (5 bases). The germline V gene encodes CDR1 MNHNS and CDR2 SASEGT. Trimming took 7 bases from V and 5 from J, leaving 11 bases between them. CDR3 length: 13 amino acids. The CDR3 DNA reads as TGTGCCAGCAACCGGGGACGGAATGAAAAACTGTTTTTT. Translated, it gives CASNRGRNEKLFF.

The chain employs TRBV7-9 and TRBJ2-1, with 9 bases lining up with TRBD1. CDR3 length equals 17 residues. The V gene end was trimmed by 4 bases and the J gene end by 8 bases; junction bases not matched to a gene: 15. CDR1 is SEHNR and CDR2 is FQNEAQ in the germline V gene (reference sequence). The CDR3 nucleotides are TGTGCCAGCAGCTCCATTAAACCGGGACAGGGAAGAGATGAGCAGTTCTTC. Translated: CASSSIKPGQGRDEQFF.

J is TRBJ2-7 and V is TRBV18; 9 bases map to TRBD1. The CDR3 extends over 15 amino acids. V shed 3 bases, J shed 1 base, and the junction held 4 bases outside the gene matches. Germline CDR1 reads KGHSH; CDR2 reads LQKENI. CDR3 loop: CASSPRTGASYEQYF. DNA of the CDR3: TGTGCCAGCTCACCCCGGACAGGGGCATCCTACGAGCAGTACTTC. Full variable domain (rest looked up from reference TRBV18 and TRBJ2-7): NAGVMQNPRHLVRRRGQEARLRCSPMKGHSHVYWYRQLPEEGLKFMVYLQKENIIDESGMPKERFSAEFPKEGPSILRIQQVVRGDSAAYFCASSPRTGASYEQYFGPGTRLTVT.

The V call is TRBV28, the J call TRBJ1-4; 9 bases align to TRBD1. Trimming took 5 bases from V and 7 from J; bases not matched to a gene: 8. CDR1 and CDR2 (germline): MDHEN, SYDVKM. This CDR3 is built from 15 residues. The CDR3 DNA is TGTGCCAGCAGTCTCCCGACAGGGGGACCTGAAAAACTGTTTTTT. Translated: CASSLPTGGPEKLFF.